Listed here are 5 T cell receptor beta chains from one sample, sequenced in a study of cytomegalovirus exposure and HLA in healthy donors. The PCR used 60 Vbeta and 13 Jbeta primers. Only in-frame clones appear in the TCRdb table, and some are missing; sequencing was by immunoSEQ multiplex PCR. The sample consists of around 120,000 clones, around 76% of them appearing once. The sequencing sample was made of PBMCs. The receptors shown here come from a man in his 60s in good health and CMV-seropositive.

This clone has more than one count but fewer than ten. J is TRBJ2-3 and V is TRBV5-1; 10 bases map to TRBD2. The CDR3 consists of 15 residues. The V and J ends lost 3 bases and 2 bases, in that order; junction bases with no gene match: 3. The germline V gene has CDR1 SGHRS and CDR2 YFSETQ. CDR3 bases: TGCGCCAGCAGCTCACTAGCGGGACACACAGATACGCAGTATTTT. This codes for CASSSLAGHTDTQYF. The variable domain in full, with the rest retrieved from reference TRBV5-1 and TRBJ2-3, is KAGVTQTPRYLIKTRGQQVTLSCSPISGHRSVSWYQQTPGQGLQFLFEYFSETQRNKGNFPGRFSGRQFSNSRSEMNVSTLELGDSALYLCASSSLAGHTDTQYFGPGTRLTVL.

The V and J genes are TRBV29-1 and TRBJ2-3; tentative D call: TRBD1 (6 bases). The V and J ends lost 8 bases and 1 base respectively, with 13 bases between them. There are 13 residues in the CDR3. Germline assignment: CDR1 SQVTM and CDR2 ANQGSEA. CDR3 sequence (DNA): TGCAGCATTATTAGACAGGGCACAGATACGCAGTATTTT. This gives the protein CSIIRQGTDTQYF.

This clone showed up just once. V and J are TRBV6-5 and TRBJ2-3, with D perhaps TRBD1 (5 bases). This CDR3 is 16 amino acids long. The germline gives CDR1 MNHEY, CDR2 SVGAGI. With 0 bases removed from V and 0 bases from J, the gap between germline ends came to 10 bases. This CDR3 is CASSYSGRTSTDTQYF. CDR3 nucleotide sequence: TGTGCCAGCAGTTACTCGGGGCGCACTAGCACAGATACGCAGTATTTT.

In its sample, this clone was seen once. The chain links TRBV11-2 to TRBJ2-7; 9 nucleotides align to TRBD2. This CDR3 is 15 amino acids long. Losses at the gene ends were 1 base for V and 0 bases for J; bases not matched to a gene: 1. Germline V gene lookup returns CDR1 SGHAT and CDR2 FQNNGV. CDR3 sequence reads: CASSLGLADSYEQYF. In DNA, the CDR3 is TGTGCCAGCAGCTTAGGACTAGCGGACTCCTACGAGCAGTACTTC.

This clone was seen only once. The V gene is TRBV7-2, the J gene TRBJ2-7; 12 bases are a match to TRBD2. With 1 base clipped from V and 6 bases from J, the junction kept 13 bases outside the gene matches. Germline CDR1 reads SGHTA; CDR2 reads FQGNSA. This CDR3 comprises 18 residues. The CDR3 nucleotides are TGTGCCAGCAGCTTAGGTTACCGTAGACTAGCGGGGGTTCCCGAGCAGTACTTC. Translated: CASSLGYRRLAGVPEQYF.